This TCR beta chain was sequenced for a study of cytomegalovirus exposure and HLA in healthy donors. General observations from the study: Cytomegalovirus status, reportedly, was diagnosed with high specificity and sensitivity by the classifier. In a later analysis, specific HLA alleles were associated with over 15,000 TCR beta sequences at a 0.05 false discovery rate.

In regard to this clone: No antigen is known for it.

In germline, CDR1 is SEHNR, CDR2 FQNEAQ (reference sequence). Trimming pared 5 bases from V and 2 bases from J, leaving 17 bases between. The CDR3 contains 16 residues. PCR amplification relied on 60 Vbeta primers (plus 13 Jbeta primers). Per the authors' pipeline: About 10 million of tens of millions of unique TCR beta chains were shared, per a later count. TCRdb's table, derived via immunoSEQ multiplex PCR, lists solely in-frame clones and lacks some. V, J and clone size derive from that table, while D and trimming were established from the DNA sequence. The profile covers just over 200,000 clones, with 82% appearing a single time and around 3% taken by the ten largest.

The rearrangement links TRBV7-9 to TRBJ2-3, with D tentatively TRBD1 (5 bases). Sequences were obtained from PBMCs. This clonotype originated in a woman aged 40-49 years in good health and CMV-seronegative. The CDR3 DNA follows: TGTGCCAGCAGCCAAACAACCTCAGGGCCCACAGATACGCAGTATTTT. Residues: CASSQTTSGPTDTQYF.